This is a list of T cell receptor beta chains from one sample in a study of cytomegalovirus exposure and HLA in healthy donors. Method: immunoSEQ multiplex PCR; TCRdb's copy keeps in-frame clones and lacks some. The sample lists around 140,000 clones, 75% to 90% occurring once. Source material: PBMCs. The source is a woman aged 25 to 39 in good health and CMV-seronegative. Each CDR3 is given with its conserved first and last residue. D genes are given only for firm matches. The size field is filled for only some rows; it gives once, few, many or a size class.

j_gene | v_gene | d_gene | abundance | CDR3aa | CDR3nt
TRBJ2-1 | TRBV9 | . | . | CASSRAGPTSYNEQFF | TGTGCCAGCAGCCGGGCGGGACCTACCTCCTACAATGAGCAGTTCTTC
TRBJ1-1 | TRBV6-6 | TRBD1 | . | CASSGTAYNTEAFF | TGTGCCAGCAGTGGGACAGCCTATAACACTGAAGCTTTCTTT
TRBJ2-1 | TRBV9 | TRBD2 | . | CASSETSGGWSGEQFF | TGTGCCAGCAGCGAGACTAGCGGGGGTTGGTCCGGCGAGCAGTTCTTC
TRBJ1-6 | TRBV5-1 | . | . | CASSLVAGENSPLHF | TGCGCCAGCAGCTTGGTGGCTGGGGAGAATTCACCCCTCCACTTT
TRBJ1-5 | TRBV19 | TRBD1 | . | CASNPDRDNQPQHF | TGTGCCAGTAATCCAGACAGGGACAATCAGCCCCAGCATTTT
TRBJ1-5 | TRBV6-5 | . | . | CASSYGGSGYQPQHF | TGTGCCAGCAGTTACGGGGGCTCGGGGTATCAGCCCCAGCATTTT
TRBJ2-5 | TRBV19 | . | . | CASRGTLQETQYF | TGTGCCAGTAGGGGGACTCTTCAAGAGACCCAGTACTTC
TRBJ2-4 | TRBV7-2 | . | . | CASSLVRVSGNIQYF | TGTGCCAGCAGCTTAGTGCGGGTCTCGGGGAACATTCAGTACTTC
TRBJ1-2 | TRBV9 | . | . | CASSDRSFLGYTF | TGTGCCAGCAGCGACAGGTCTTTTTTAGGCTACACCTTC
TRBJ2-5 | TRBV11-2 | TRBD1 | . | CASRAGQDFGTQYF | TGTGCCAGCAGGGCGGGACAGGACTTTGGCACCCAGTACTTC
TRBJ2-2 | TRBV28 | TRBD2 | . | CASSFRRGLVNTGELFF | TGTGCCAGCAGTTTCCGAAGGGGACTAGTAAACACCGGGGAGCTGTTTTTT
TRBJ1-1 | TRBV5-1 | . | . | CASSEPQDTEAFF | TGCGCCAGCAGCGAGCCCCAAGACACTGAAGCTTTCTTT
TRBJ1-2 | TRBV18 | TRBD1 | . | CASSPTGTNYGYTF | TGTGCCAGCTCACCGACAGGGACTAACTATGGCTACACCTTC
TRBJ2-4 | TRBV21-1 | . | . | CASSKAPGQGPYGEKNIQYF | TGTGCCAGCAGCAAGGCCCCCGGGCAGGGCCCCTATGGAGAGAAAAACATTCAGTACTTC
TRBJ2-1 | TRBV7-6 | . | . | CASSLVAQGNEQFF | TGTGCCAGCAGCTTAGTAGCCCAGGGCAATGAGCAGTTCTTC
TRBJ2-7 | TRBV7-9 | TRBD2 | . | CASSSVAGRKLSYEQYF | TGTGCCAGCAGCTCAGTGGCCGGGAGGAAGCTCTCCTACGAGCAGTACTTC
TRBJ1-6 | TRBV28 | TRBD1 | few | CASSTDRGQHSPLHF | TGTGCCAGCAGCACCGACAGGGGGCAACATTCACCCCTCCACTTT
TRBJ2-3 | TRBV19 | TRBD2 | . | CASSSGGTDTQYF | TGTGCCAGTAGTAGCGGGGGGACAGATACGCAGTATTTT
TRBJ1-2 | TRBV2 | TRBD1 | . | CASSGYRGSANYGYTF | TGTGCCAGCAGTGGGTACAGGGGGTCTGCTAACTATGGCTACACCTTC
TRBJ2-7 | TRBV25-1 | . | . | CASSEWGHEQYF | TGTGCCAGCAGTGAATGGGGGCACGAGCAGTACTTC
TRBJ1-1 | TRBV7-9 | TRBD1 | . | CASSPRGTGGILRWTEAFF | TGTGCCAGCAGCCCCCGCGGGACAGGGGGCATATTAAGGTGGACTGAAGCTTTCTTT
TRBJ2-3 | TRBV28 | . | . | CASSRLVDTQYF | TGTGCCAGCAGCCGACTAGTGGATACGCAGTATTTT
TRBJ2-7 | TRBV11-2 | . | . | CASSLGSGAYEQYF | TGTGCCAGCAGCTTAGGGTCGGGGGCCTACGAGCAGTACTTC
TRBJ1-4 | TRBV18 | TRBD1 | . | CASSLGTGANEKLFF | TGTGCCAGCTCACTCGGGACAGGCGCTAATGAAAAACTGTTTTTT
TRBJ1-1 | TRBV27 | . | . | CASSLSSGNTEAFF | TGTGCCAGCAGTTTATCGTCGGGGAACACTGAAGCTTTCTTT
TRBJ2-3 | TRBV9 | . | . | CASSVDTGSSLSTDTQYF | TGTGCCAGCAGCGTAGATACAGGGTCGAGTCTAAGCACAGATACGCAGTATTTT
TRBJ1-1 | TRBV2 | . | . | CASRSWATEAFF | TGTGCCAGCAGAAGTTGGGCCACTGAAGCTTTCTTT
TRBJ2-5 | TRBV29-1 | . | once | CSVPSQGLQETQYF | TGCAGCGTCCCCTCCCAGGGATTACAAGAGACCCAGTACTTC
TRBJ1-3 | TRBV7-9 | . | . | CASSFRAGNTIYF | TGTGCCAGCAGCTTCAGGGCTGGAAACACCATATATTTT
TRBJ1-5 | TRBV19 | TRBD1 | . | CASSKSPPRGRGYQPQHF | TGTGCCAGTAGCAAAAGCCCACCTCGGGGCAGGGGGTATCAGCCCCAGCATTTT
TRBJ2-5 | TRBV28 | . | . | CASSSGLQETQYF | TGTGCCAGCAGCTCGGGACTCCAAGAGACCCAGTACTTC